The 18 T cell receptor beta chains presented below share a single source sample, sequenced in a study of blood T cell repertoires in COVID-19. Here immunoSEQ multiplex PCR was the method, and the copy in TCRdb shows in-frame clones only, minus some. Among about 170,000 clones listed, 85% were seen once. Sequenced material: peripheral blood. These receptors were collected from a woman older than 75 with COVID-19, enrolled during active disease.

The genes are TRBV12-5 and TRBJ1-5; D gene uncertain. This CDR3 contains 12 residues. From germline, CDR1 is LGHNT and CDR2 FRNRAP. V lost 6 bases and J 8 bases, leaving 11 bases between the germline ends. CDR3 nucleotide sequence: TGTGCTAGTGGGTCCAGGTCTGAGCCCCAGCATTTT. This codes for CASGSRSEPQHF.

This chain joins TRBV6-4 and TRBJ2-1; 8 bases align to TRBD2. The CDR3 loop spans 16 amino acids. The V and J ends lost 0 bases and 12 bases, in that order; junction bases with no gene match: 13. Germline V gene data show CDR1 as MRHNA and CDR2 as SNTAGT. The CDR3 DNA reads TGTGCCAGCAGTGACTCGGGCGCGGGAGGACGTCGCAGGCAGTTCTTC. Its protein is CASSDSGAGGRRRQFF.

This clone was detected only once. The chain uses TRBV5-5 and TRBJ2-7; 7 bases are shared with TRBD1. The CDR3 extends over 14 amino acids. CDR1 is SGHKS and CDR2 is YYEKEE in the germline V gene (reference sequence). Germline trimming cut 4 bases from V and 3 bases from J; bases unmatched to any gene: 7. DNA of the CDR3: TGTGCCAGCAGCACGACAGGGACGCTCTACGAGCAGTACTTC. Translating it yields CASSTTGTLYEQYF. The whole variable domain, remainder taken from reference TRBV5-5 and TRBJ2-7, is DAGVTQSPTHLIKTRGQQVTLRCSPISGHKSVSWYQQVLGQGPQFIFQYYEKEERGRGNFPDRFSARQFPNYSSELNVNALLLGDSALYLCASSTTGTLYEQYFGPGTRLTVT.

This clone was seen only once. This chain joins TRBV3-1 (or the pseudogene TRBV3-2) and TRBJ1-3; D gene uncertain. V gave up 4 bases and J gave up 0 bases, with 10 bases separating them. This CDR3 comprises 15 residues. Germline CDR1 and CDR2: LGHDT and YNNKEL (reference sequence). This CDR3 is CASSRTASSGNTIYF. Here the CDR3 DNA reads TGTGCCAGCAGCCGGACTGCGAGCTCTGGAAACACCATATATTTT.

The chain is built from TRBV24-1 and TRBJ2-1; 7 bases align to TRBD2. Losses at the gene ends were 5 bases for V and 8 bases for J; bases not matched to a gene: 5. Per the germline V gene, CDR1 is KGHDR and CDR2 is SFDVKD. There are 13 residues in the CDR3. The CDR3 protein is CATSVGLGDEQFF. CDR3 bases: TGTGCCACCAGTGTCGGACTAGGGGATGAGCAGTTCTTC.

The CDR3 here is CASSLEEDSPLHF. CDR3 DNA: TGTGCCAGCAGCTTGGAAGAGGATTCACCCCTCCACTTT. The V gene is TRBV5-5, the J gene TRBJ1-6; the D is unclear. V lost 0 bases and J 8 bases, leaving 6 bases between the germline ends. CDR3 length: 13 amino acids. Germline-derived CDR1 and CDR2 are SGHKS and YYEKEE (reference sequence).

The rearrangement joins TRBV9 to TRBJ2-3; 8 bases map to TRBD2. Germline loops: CDR1 SGDLS, CDR2 YYNGEE. This CDR3 has 14 amino acids. The V gene end was trimmed by 6 bases and the J gene end by 2 bases; junction bases not matched to a gene: 5. CDR3 region: CASNPGGDTDTQYF. CDR3 bases: TGTGCCAGCAACCCCGGGGGGGACACAGATACGCAGTATTTT.

The chain is built from TRBV7-2 and TRBJ2-1; D may be TRBD2 (5 bases). Trimming stripped 5 bases from V and 4 bases from J, with 15 bases between. Per germline, CDR1 SGHTA and CDR2 FQGNSA. This CDR3 spans 15 amino acids. The CDR3 spells CASSADWRTYNEQFF. The CDR3 DNA follows: TGTGCCAGCAGCGCGGACTGGAGGACGTACAATGAGCAGTTCTTC.

CDR3 residues: CASSRDSRYGYTF. Written as DNA, the CDR3 is TGTGCCAGCAGCCGGGACAGCCGATATGGCTACACCTTC. This chain connects TRBV25-1 to TRBJ1-2; 7 bases are a match to TRBD1. Germline lookup yields CDR1 MGHDK and CDR2 SYGVNS. Trimming took 6 bases from V and 5 from J; bases not matched to a gene: 6. The CDR3 sequence is 13 residues long.

In DNA, the CDR3 is TGTGCCAGCAGCTCGGGAGAAAATCAGCCCCAGCATTTT. Residues: CASSSGENQPQHF. The chain combines TRBV13 with TRBJ1-5; D not resolved. V was cut by 4 bases and J by 4 bases, with 8 bases left in between. The CDR3 sequence is 13 residues long. Germline V CDR1 and CDR2: PRHDT, FYEKMQ (reference sequence).

This clone was picked up one time. The chain uses TRBV6-2 or TRBV6-3 and TRBJ1-5; no definite D call. CDR1 is MNHEY, CDR2 SVGEGT, per germline. The CDR3 is 17 amino acids. Trimming shortened V by 2 bases and J by 6 bases, and 20 bases separated the two germline ends. This CDR3 reads CASSYDQPSERGQPQHF. The CDR3 region has the DNA TGTGCCAGCAGTTACGATCAGCCCTCCGAGCGCGGTCAGCCCCAGCATTTT.

The chain links TRBV15 to TRBJ1-2; possible D gene TRBD1, 5 bases. With 2 bases removed from V and 3 bases from J, the gap between germline ends came to 13 bases. This CDR3 has 15 residues. CDR1 LNHNV and CDR2 YYDKDF come from the germline V gene (reference sequence). The CDR3 here is CATSRPGGFDYGYTF. The CDR3, as DNA: TGTGCCACCAGCAGACCCGGGGGGTTTGACTATGGCTACACCTTC. The complete variable domain, with remaining parts taken from reference TRBV15 and TRBJ1-2, reads DAMVIQNPRYQVTQFGKPVTLSCSQTLNHNVMYWYQQKSSQAPKLLFHYYDKDFNNEADTPDNFQSRRPNTSFCFLDIRSPGLGDTAMYLCATSRPGGFDYGYTFGSGTRLTVV.

Points on this clone: One end of the junction does not line up with germline, which may come from a read error. This rearrangement joins TRBV5-1 to TRBJ1-2; D ambiguous. This CDR3 contains 13 residues. Germline assignment: CDR1 SGHRS and CDR2 YFSETQ. The CDR3, as DNA: TGCGCCAGCAGCTTCGACGGAGACTATGGCTACATCTTC. Translation: CASSFDGDYGYIF.

The chain recombines TRBV27 with TRBJ1-1, with no clear D. CDR1 and CDR2 from the germline V gene are MNHEY and SMNVEV (reference sequence). CDR3 size: 15 residues. The V end was cut by 4 bases, the J end by 5 bases, with 17 bases between. The CDR3 is CASSSRVTRRTEAFF. The CDR3 nucleotides are TGTGCCAGCAGTTCAAGGGTCACCCGGAGGACTGAAGCTTTCTTT.

The chain carries TRBV12-3 or TRBV12-4 and TRBJ2-5; 8 bases are a match to TRBD2. This CDR3 is 13 amino acids long. V lost 9 bases, J lost 5 bases, and 8 bases stayed unmatched. CDR3 sequence reads: CASSGGLGETQYF. CDR3 sequence (DNA): TGTGCCAGTTCGGGGGGGCTTGGGGAGACCCAGTACTTC.

This chain joins TRBV5-1 and TRBJ1-1, with a weak D call TRBD1 (6 bases). Germline V CDR1 and CDR2: SGHRS, YFSETQ. The CDR3 runs to 14 residues. V gave up 5 bases and J gave up 4 bases, with 15 bases separating them. CDR3 in amino acids: CASSSQGQGTEAFF. In DNA, the CDR3 is TGCGCCAGCAGTTCTCAGGGGCAAGGCACTGAAGCTTTCTTT.

This rearrangement joins TRBV2 to TRBJ2-7; the D is unclear. V dropped 4 bases and J dropped 0 bases, with 7 bases sitting between them. The length of the CDR3 is 13 residues. The germline V gene has CDR1 SNHLY and CDR2 FYNNEI. DNA of the CDR3: TGTGCCAGCAGTGTGTGGCCCTCCTACGAGCAGTACTTC. It is translated as CASSVWPSYEQYF.

In nucleotides, the CDR3 is TGTGCCAGCAGTGAACAGGTTGCCGGAAACACCATATATTTT. This translates into CASSEQVAGNTIYF. V and J are TRBV6-1 and TRBJ1-3, with unresolved D. This CDR3 region has 14 residues. Germline CDR1 and CDR2: MNHNS and SASEGT. Trimming left V 2 bases short and J 4 bases short, with 9 bases between.